This T cell receptor beta chain was sequenced during a study of T-cell reconstitution after alpha-beta-depleted transplantation in children. V shed 0 bases and J 2 bases; nucleotides not matched to a gene: 10. Germline V lookup: CDR1 LGHNA, CDR2 YSLEER. The CDR3 has 17 amino acids. The authors prepared the TCRbeta library with unique molecular identifiers. TCRdb itself ran the PCR reads through MiXCR, one entry per CDR3 protein. Here the sample spans around 480,000 distinct CDR3 sequences, 30% to 35% being singletons. This receptor was obtained from a human donor who donated a stem cell graft to a child with aplastic anemia. Here the sequenced sample was PBMCs from the stem cell graft donor, taken from the stem cell graft. The chain uses TRBV4-3 and TRBJ2-7; TRBD2 matches 7 bases. The CDR3 region has the DNA TGCGCCAGCAGCCAAGACCCCAGCGGGGAACACCCCTACGAGCAGTACTTC. Protein product: CASSQDPSGEHPYEQYF.